The clone carrying this T cell receptor beta chain showed up just once. Its antigen is still unknown. The data originate from a study of cytomegalovirus exposure and HLA in healthy donors. General study results and limits: TRBV6-2, TRBV6-3 and some other V segments were unresolvable in 87-base-pair reads. An analysis that came later showed most CMV-associated TCR beta chains appearing HLA-restricted. CMV serostatus was the sole immune exposure data available. Most TCR sequences were seen very rarely across donors, but some public TCRs occurred in many.

Primers: 60 Vbeta forward and 13 Jbeta reverse. Data came from immunoSEQ multiplex PCR; TCRdb stores just in-frame clones and leaves some out. Here the sample spans over 75,000 clones, about 74% being singletons. CDR1 and CDR2 from the germline V gene are LGHNA and YSLEER. Trimming at V came to 1 base and at J to 7 bases, leaving 6 bases not matched to a gene. This CDR3 contains 14 residues. V usage is TRBV4-3 and J usage is TRBJ1-2; the match to TRBD1 covers 7 bases. The clonotype comes from a man in his 60s in good health and CMV-seropositive. Material: PBMCs. The CDR3 DNA sequence: TGCGCCAGCAGCCAAGGACAGGGTTTGGGTGGCTACACCTTC. It specifies CASSQGQGLGGYTF.